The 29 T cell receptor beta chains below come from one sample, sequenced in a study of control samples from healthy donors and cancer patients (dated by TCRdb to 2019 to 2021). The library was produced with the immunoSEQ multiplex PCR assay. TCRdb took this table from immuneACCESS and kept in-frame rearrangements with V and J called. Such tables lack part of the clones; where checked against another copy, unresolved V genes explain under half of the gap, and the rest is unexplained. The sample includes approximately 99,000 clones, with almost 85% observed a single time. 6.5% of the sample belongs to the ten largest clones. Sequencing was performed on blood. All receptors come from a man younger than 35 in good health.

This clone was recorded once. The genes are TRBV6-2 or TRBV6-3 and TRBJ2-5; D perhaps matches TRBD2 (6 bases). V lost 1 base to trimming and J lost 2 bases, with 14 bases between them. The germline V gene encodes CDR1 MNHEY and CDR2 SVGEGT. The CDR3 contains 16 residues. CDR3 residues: CASSYLGGIRQETQYF. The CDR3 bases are TGTGCCAGCAGTTACTTAGGCGGGATTCGACAAGAGACCCAGTACTTC.

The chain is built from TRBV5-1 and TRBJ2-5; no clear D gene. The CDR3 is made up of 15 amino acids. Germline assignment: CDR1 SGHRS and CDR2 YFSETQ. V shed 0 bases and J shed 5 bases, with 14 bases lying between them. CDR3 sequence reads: CASSLGAGFRETQYF. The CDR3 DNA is TGCGCCAGCAGCTTGGGAGCCGGGTTTAGGGAGACCCAGTACTTC.

CDR3 nucleotides: TGTGCCAGCACTCGTGAGGGATGGGGGTCGGGTCGACCCCAGCATTTT. Translation: CASTREGWGSGRPQHF. The V call is TRBV6-6, the J call TRBJ1-5; maybe TRBD1 (5 bases). The length of the CDR3 is 16 residues. V was clipped by 7 bases and J by 10 bases, with 26 bases between them. From germline, CDR1 is MNHNY and CDR2 SVGAGI (reference sequence).

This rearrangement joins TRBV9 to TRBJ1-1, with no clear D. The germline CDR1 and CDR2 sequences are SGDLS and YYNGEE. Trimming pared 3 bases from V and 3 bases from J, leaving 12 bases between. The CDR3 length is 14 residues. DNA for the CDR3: TGTGCCAGCAGCGGGCCATTGGATTACACTGAAGCTTTCTTT. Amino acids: CASSGPLDYTEAFF.

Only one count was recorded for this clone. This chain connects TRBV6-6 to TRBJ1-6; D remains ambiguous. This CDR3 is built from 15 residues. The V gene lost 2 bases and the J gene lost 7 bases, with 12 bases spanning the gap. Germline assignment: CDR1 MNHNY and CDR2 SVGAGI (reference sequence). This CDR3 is CASSYAGLGNSPLHF. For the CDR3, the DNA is TGTGCCAGCAGTTACGCGGGTCTAGGGAATTCACCCCTCCACTTT.

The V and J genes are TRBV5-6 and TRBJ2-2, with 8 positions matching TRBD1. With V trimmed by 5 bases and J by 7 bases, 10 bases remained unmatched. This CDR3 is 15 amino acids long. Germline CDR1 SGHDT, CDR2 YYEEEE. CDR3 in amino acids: CASRTAGQVIGELFF. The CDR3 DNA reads TGTGCCAGCAGGACCGCGGGACAGGTTATCGGGGAGCTGTTTTTT. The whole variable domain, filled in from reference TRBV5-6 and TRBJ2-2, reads DAGVTQSPTHLIKTRGQQVTLRCSPKSGHDTVSWYQQALGQGPQFIFQYYEEEERQRGNFPDRFSGHQFPNYSSELNVNALLLGDSALYLCASRTAGQVIGELFFGEGSRLTVL.

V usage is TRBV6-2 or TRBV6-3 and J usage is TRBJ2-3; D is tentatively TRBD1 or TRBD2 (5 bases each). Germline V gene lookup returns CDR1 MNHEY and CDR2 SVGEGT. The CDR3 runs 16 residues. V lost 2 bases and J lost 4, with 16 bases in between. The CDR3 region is CASSYGSGWGPDTQYF. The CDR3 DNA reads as TGTGCCAGCAGTTACGGTTCGGGGTGGGGCCCAGATACGCAGTATTTT.

This chain's CDR3 is CASSQSSTGSSGNTIYF. The CDR3 nucleotides are TGCGCCAGCAGCCAGTCTTCTACAGGTTCCTCTGGAAACACCATATATTTT. The chain couples TRBV4-3 to TRBJ1-3; D possibly corresponds to TRBD1 (5 bases). CDR3 size: 17 residues. CDR1 and CDR2 (germline): LGHNA, YSLEER. Trimming took 3 bases from V and 0 from J, leaving 15 bases between them.

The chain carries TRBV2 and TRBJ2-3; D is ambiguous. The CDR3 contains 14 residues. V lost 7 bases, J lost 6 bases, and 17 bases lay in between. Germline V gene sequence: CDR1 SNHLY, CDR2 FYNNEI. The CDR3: CASTGPPFLDTQYF. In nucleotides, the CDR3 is TGTGCCAGCACGGGTCCCCCGTTTTTGGATACGCAGTATTTT.

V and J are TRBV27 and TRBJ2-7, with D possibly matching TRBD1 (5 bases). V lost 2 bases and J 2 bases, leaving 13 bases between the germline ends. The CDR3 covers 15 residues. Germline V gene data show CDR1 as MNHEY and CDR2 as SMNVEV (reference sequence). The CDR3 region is CASSLSLDRAYEQYF. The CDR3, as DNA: TGTGCCAGCAGTTTAAGCTTAGACAGAGCCTACGAGCAGTACTTC.

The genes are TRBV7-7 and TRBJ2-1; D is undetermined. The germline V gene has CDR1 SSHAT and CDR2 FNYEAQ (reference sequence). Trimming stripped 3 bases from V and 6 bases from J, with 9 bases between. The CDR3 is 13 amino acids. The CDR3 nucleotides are TGTGCCAGCAGCTTTGGACGCTTCAATGAGCAGTTCTTC. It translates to CASSFGRFNEQFF.

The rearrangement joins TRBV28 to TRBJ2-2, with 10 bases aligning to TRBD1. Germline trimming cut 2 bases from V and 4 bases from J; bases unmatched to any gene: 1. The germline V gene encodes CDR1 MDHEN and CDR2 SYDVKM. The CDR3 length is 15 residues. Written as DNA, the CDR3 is TGTGCCAGCAGTTTAAGGACAGGGGGCACCGGGGAGCTGTTTTTT. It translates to CASSLRTGGTGELFF.

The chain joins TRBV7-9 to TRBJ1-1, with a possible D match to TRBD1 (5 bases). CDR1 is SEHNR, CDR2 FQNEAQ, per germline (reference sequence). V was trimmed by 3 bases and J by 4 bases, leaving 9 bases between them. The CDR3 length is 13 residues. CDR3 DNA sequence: TGTGCCAGCAGCTTCCCCGGGGCCACTGAAGCTTTCTTT. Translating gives CASSFPGATEAFF. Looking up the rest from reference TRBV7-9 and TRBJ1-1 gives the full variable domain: DTGVSQNPRHKITKRGQNVTFRCDPISEHNRLYWYRQTLGQGPEFLTYFQNEAQLEKSRLLSDRFSAERPKGSFSTLEIQRTEQGDSAMYLCASSFPGATEAFFGQGTRLTVV.

CDR3 bases: TGCGCCAGCAGCTCGTACAGGGAGAACTACGAGCAGTACTTC. The encoded protein is CASSSYRENYEQYF. V is TRBV5-1 and J is TRBJ2-7, with a weak D call TRBD1 (6 bases). Per the germline V gene, CDR1 is SGHRS and CDR2 is YFSETQ. This CDR3 has 14 residues. V lost 3 bases and J 3 bases, leaving 13 bases between the germline ends.

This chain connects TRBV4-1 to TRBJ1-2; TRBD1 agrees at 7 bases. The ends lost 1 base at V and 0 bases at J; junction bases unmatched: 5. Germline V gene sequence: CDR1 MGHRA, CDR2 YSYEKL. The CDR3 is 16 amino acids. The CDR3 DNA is TGCGCCAGCAGCCAAGTAGGACAGGCCGCTAACTATGGCTACACCTTC. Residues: CASSQVGQAANYGYTF.

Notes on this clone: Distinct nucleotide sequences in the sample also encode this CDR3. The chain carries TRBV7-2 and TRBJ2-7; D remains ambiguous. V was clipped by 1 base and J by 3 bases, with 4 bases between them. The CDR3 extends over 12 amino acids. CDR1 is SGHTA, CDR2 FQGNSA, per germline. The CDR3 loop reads CASSLGVYEQYF. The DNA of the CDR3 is TGTGCCAGCAGCTTAGGCGTCTACGAGCAGTACTTC. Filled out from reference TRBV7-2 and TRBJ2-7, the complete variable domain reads GAGVSQSPSNKVTEKGKDVELRCDPISGHTALYWYRQSLGQGLEFLIYFQGNSAPDKSGLPSDRFSAERTGGSVSTLTIQRTQQEDSAVYLCASSLGVYEQYFGPGTRLTVT.

CDR3 protein: CASSQRGGVGPYEQYF. The CDR3 DNA sequence: TGTGCCAGCAGCCAACGGGGAGGAGTCGGTCCCTACGAGCAGTACTTC. The chain employs TRBV3-1 (or the pseudogene TRBV3-2) and TRBJ2-7; D might be TRBD2 (6 bases). CDR3 length: 16 amino acids. V dropped 2 bases and J dropped 2 bases, with 16 bases sitting between them. Germline CDR1 is LGHDT and CDR2 is YNNKEL (reference sequence).

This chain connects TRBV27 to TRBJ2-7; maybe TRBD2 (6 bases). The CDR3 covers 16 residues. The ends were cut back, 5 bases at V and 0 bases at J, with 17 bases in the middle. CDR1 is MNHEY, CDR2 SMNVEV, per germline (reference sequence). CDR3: CASSTSTSRSSYEQYF. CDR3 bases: TGTGCCAGCAGTACATCGACTAGTCGAAGCTCCTACGAGCAGTACTTC.

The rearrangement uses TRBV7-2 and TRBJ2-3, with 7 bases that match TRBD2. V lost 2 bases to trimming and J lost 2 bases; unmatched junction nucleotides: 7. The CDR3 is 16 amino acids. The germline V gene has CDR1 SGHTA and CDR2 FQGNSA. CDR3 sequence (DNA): TGTGCCAGCAGCTTACGGAAGAGCGGGGTCACAGATACGCAGTATTTT. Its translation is CASSLRKSGVTDTQYF.

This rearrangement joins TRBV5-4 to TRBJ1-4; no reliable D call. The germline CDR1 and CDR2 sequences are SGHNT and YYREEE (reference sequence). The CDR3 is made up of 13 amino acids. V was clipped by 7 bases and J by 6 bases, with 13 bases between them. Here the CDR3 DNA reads TGTGCCAGCGCCCCCGCGCTAGATGAAAAACTGTTTTTT. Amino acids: CASAPALDEKLFF.

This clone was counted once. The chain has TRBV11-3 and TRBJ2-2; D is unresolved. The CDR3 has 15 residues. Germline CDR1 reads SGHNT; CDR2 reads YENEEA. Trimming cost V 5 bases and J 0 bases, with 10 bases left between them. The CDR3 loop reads CASSPGRPNTGELFF. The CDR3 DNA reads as TGTGCCAGCAGCCCCGGACGTCCGAACACCGGGGAGCTGTTTTTT.

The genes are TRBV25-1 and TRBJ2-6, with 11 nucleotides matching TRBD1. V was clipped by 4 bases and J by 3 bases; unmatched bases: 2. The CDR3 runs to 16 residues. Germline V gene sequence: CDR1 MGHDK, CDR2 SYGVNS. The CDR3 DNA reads TGTGCCAGCAGTGCGGGACAGGGGGGTGGGGCCAACGTCCTGACTTTC. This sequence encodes CASSAGQGGGANVLTF.

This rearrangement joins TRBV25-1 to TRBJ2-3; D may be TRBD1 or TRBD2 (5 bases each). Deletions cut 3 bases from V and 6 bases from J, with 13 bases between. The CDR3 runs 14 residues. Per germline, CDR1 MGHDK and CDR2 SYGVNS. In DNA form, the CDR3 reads TGTGCCAGCAGTGATTGGGGGAGAAAGGATACGCAGTATTTT. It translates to CASSDWGRKDTQYF. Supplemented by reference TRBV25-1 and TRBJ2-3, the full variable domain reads EADIYQTPRYLVIGTGKKITLECSQTMGHDKMYWYQQDPGMELHLIHYSYGVNSTEKGDLSSESTVSRIRTEHFPLTLESARPSHTSQYLCASSDWGRKDTQYFGPGTRLTVL.

The CDR3: CASSTQTRGETQYF. The CDR3 DNA follows: TGCGCCAGCAGCACTCAGACTAGAGGAGAGACCCAGTACTTC. The rearrangement joins TRBV5-1 to TRBJ2-5, with D tentatively TRBD2 (6 bases). V was trimmed by 4 bases and J by 4 bases, leaving 14 bases between them. CDR3 length equals 14 residues. CDR1 is SGHRS, CDR2 YFSETQ, per germline.

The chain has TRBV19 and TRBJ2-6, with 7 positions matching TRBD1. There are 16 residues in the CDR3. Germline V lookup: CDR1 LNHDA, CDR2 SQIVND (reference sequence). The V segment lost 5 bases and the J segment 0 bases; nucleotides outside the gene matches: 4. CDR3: CASSWTGLSGANVLTF. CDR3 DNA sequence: TGTGCCAGTAGTTGGACAGGTCTCTCTGGGGCCAACGTCCTGACTTTC.

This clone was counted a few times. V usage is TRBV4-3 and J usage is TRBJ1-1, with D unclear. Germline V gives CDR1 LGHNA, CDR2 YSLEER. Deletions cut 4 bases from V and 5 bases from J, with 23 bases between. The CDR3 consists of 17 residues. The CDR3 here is CASSLTRGILLGTEAFF. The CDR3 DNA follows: TGCGCCAGCAGCCTGACACGGGGAATACTCTTGGGGACTGAAGCTTTCTTT.

The CDR3: CASSEAGQGYTGELFF. CDR3 DNA sequence: TGTGCCAGCAGTGAAGCGGGACAGGGATACACCGGGGAGCTGTTTTTT. The chain carries TRBV6-1 and TRBJ2-2; 9 bases are shared with TRBD1. V gave up 0 bases and J gave up 3 bases; unmatched junction bases: 2. Germline CDR1 and CDR2: MNHNS and SASEGT. The CDR3 covers 16 residues.

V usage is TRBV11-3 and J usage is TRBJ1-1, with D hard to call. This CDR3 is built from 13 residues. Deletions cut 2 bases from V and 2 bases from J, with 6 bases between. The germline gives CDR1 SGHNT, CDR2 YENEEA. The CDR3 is CASSLTGNTEAFF. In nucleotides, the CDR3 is TGTGCCAGCAGCTTAACGGGTAACACTGAAGCTTTCTTT.

CDR3 coding DNA: TGTGCCAGCAGTTACTCGTCCCTAGCATACAATGAGCAGTTCTTC. Amino acids: CASSYSSLAYNEQFF. The chain is built from TRBV6-2 or TRBV6-3 and TRBJ2-1; maybe TRBD2 (5 bases). Trimming left V 0 bases short and J 4 bases short, with 10 bases between. Germline CDR1 reads MNHEY; CDR2 reads SVGEGT. This CDR3 has 15 amino acids.